The 17 T cell receptor beta chains below were found in one sample sequenced in a study of blood T cell repertoires in COVID-19. Assay used: immunoSEQ multiplex PCR; TCRdb lists only in-frame clones, some missing. Here the sample spans around 140,000 clones, approximately 90% being singletons. The sample consisted of peripheral blood. The receptor source for this set is a woman aged 50 to 65 with acute or convalescent COVID-19.

CDR3 sequence (DNA): TGTGCCAGCAGTGAAAGCGCGAACACCGGGGAGCTGTTTTTT. It codes for CASSESANTGELFF. The genes are TRBV6-1 and TRBJ2-2; no clear D gene. Trimming stripped 2 bases from V and 0 bases from J, with 4 bases between. CDR1 is MNHNS and CDR2 is SASEGT in the germline V gene. CDR3 length: 14 residues.

This sequence joins TRBV19 and TRBJ1-5; the D is unclear. Deletions cut 6 bases from V and 0 bases from J, with 9 bases between. The CDR3 has 14 residues. Looked up from germline, CDR1 is LNHDA and CDR2 is SQIVND (reference sequence). The CDR3 coding sequence is TGTGCCAGTAGAACCGCTAATAGCAATCAGCCCCAGCATTTT. Residues: CASRTANSNQPQHF.

V and J are TRBV2 and TRBJ2-3, with a tentative D call TRBD2 (5 bases). There are 14 residues in the CDR3. V lost 8 bases and J 0 bases, leaving 12 bases between the germline ends. Germline values: CDR1 SNHLY, CDR2 FYNNEI. CDR3 in amino acids: CASGSELSTDTQYF. The CDR3 DNA is TGTGCCAGCGGTAGCGAACTTAGCACAGATACGCAGTATTTT.

A single count supports this clone. V and J are TRBV27 and TRBJ1-6; D is possibly TRBD1 (5 bases). The V end was cut by 6 bases, the J end by 0 bases, with 9 bases between. Germline V lookup: CDR1 MNHEY, CDR2 SMNVEV (reference sequence). This CDR3 comprises 15 residues. DNA of the CDR3: TGTGCCAGCAGACAGGAAAGCTCCTATAATTCACCCCTCCACTTT. Amino acids: CASRQESSYNSPLHF.

This clone was detected a few times. The chain couples TRBV19 to TRBJ1-5, with D uncertain. The germline CDR1 and CDR2 sequences are LNHDA and SQIVND (reference sequence). V lost 5 bases and J lost 6, with 20 bases in between. CDR3 length: 16 residues. The CDR3, as DNA: TGTGCCAGTAGTCCTTACTCACGGGGAGAGGGTCAGCCCCAGCATTTT. It specifies CASSPYSRGEGQPQHF.

J is TRBJ2-1 and V is TRBV7-6, with 13 nucleotides matching TRBD2. Germline CDR1 SGHVS, CDR2 FNYEAQ. Trimming removed 2 bases from V and 9 bases from J; junction bases left unmatched: 13. The CDR3 has 18 amino acids. The CDR3 loop reads CASSLFPGTSGVRGEQFF. The CDR3, as DNA: TGTGCCAGCAGCTTATTTCCCGGGACTAGCGGGGTCAGGGGTGAGCAGTTCTTC.

V usage is TRBV29-1 and J usage is TRBJ1-2; 8 nucleotides align to TRBD1. The V and J ends lost 3 bases and 4 bases, in that order; junction bases with no gene match: 10. The CDR3 totals 15 residues. CDR1 and CDR2 from the germline V gene are SQVTM and ANQGSEA. The DNA of the CDR3 is TGCAGCGTTGAGTTCCCGGGACAGGCTAGCTATGGCTACACCTTC. It yields the protein CSVEFPGQASYGYTF.

CDR3 protein: CASSPLSGLDSPLHF. CDR3 DNA: TGTGCCAGCAGTCCACTGAGTGGTCTGGATTCACCCCTCCACTTT. The chain is built from TRBV25-1 and TRBJ1-6; D unresolved. Germline CDR1 is MGHDK and CDR2 is SYGVNS. CDR3 length equals 15 residues. Trimming stripped 5 bases from V and 8 bases from J, with 16 bases between.

The CDR3 DNA follows: TGTGCCAGCTCACCTGGACAGGGGGCTCATAATTCACCCCTCCACTTT. It translates to CASSPGQGAHNSPLHF. The chain uses TRBV7-8 and TRBJ1-6; 11 bases match TRBD1. The junction had 8 bases not matched to a gene; V was cut back by 8 bases and J by 5 bases. CDR1 is SGHVS, CDR2 FQNEAQ, per germline. This CDR3 has 16 residues.

This sequence joins TRBV12-5 and TRBJ2-5; D may be TRBD2 (5 bases). With 3 bases removed from V and 1 base from J, the gap between germline ends came to 12 bases. This CDR3 is built from 15 residues. CDR1 and CDR2 from the germline V gene are LGHNT and FRNRAP. The CDR3 protein is CASGLDRGGQETQYF. Written as DNA, the CDR3 is TGTGCTAGTGGTTTAGACCGAGGAGGCCAAGAGACCCAGTACTTC.

This sequence joins TRBV7-9 and TRBJ1-4; 7 bases fit TRBD1. With 5 bases clipped from V and 7 bases from J, the junction kept 13 bases outside the gene matches. Germline CDR1 reads SEHNR; CDR2 reads FQNEAQ (reference sequence). The CDR3 covers 16 residues. Here the CDR3 DNA reads TGTGCCAGCAGCACTGACAGGGTTGGTCTTCTTGAAAAACTGTTTTTT. Its translation: CASSTDRVGLLEKLFF.

This chain connects TRBV6-1 to TRBJ1-2, with 9 bases fitting TRBD1. V dropped 1 base and J dropped 2; count of bases not matched to a gene: 5. Per germline, CDR1 MNHNS and CDR2 SASEGT. The CDR3 is 16 residues long. The CDR3 region is CASSEGWTGVNYGYTF. Written as DNA, the CDR3 is TGTGCCAGCAGTGAAGGCTGGACAGGGGTAAACTATGGCTACACCTTC.

V is TRBV6-2 or TRBV6-3 and J is TRBJ1-3; no reliable D call. Germline CDR1 is MNHEY and CDR2 is SVGEGT. Trimming shortened V by 2 bases and J by 11 bases, and 10 bases separated the two germline ends. The length of the CDR3 is 12 residues. CDR3 DNA: TGTGCCAGCAGTTACCCCGAGGTCCCCATATATTTT. This translates into CASSYPEVPIYF.

This clone was recorded once. This chain uses TRBV27 with TRBJ2-3; the match to TRBD1 covers 8 bases. The CDR3 loop spans 16 amino acids. In germline, CDR1 is MNHEY, CDR2 SMNVEV (reference sequence). V shed 5 bases and J 0 bases; nucleotides not matched to a gene: 7. CDR3 amino acids: CASSGPGQESTDTQYF. The CDR3 nucleotides read TGTGCCAGCAGTGGGCCGGGACAGGAGAGCACAGATACGCAGTATTTT.

The V gene is TRBV25-1, the J gene TRBJ1-1; the D gene is possibly TRBD1 (6 bases). V lost 3 bases and J 5 bases, leaving 10 bases between the germline ends. The CDR3 has 13 residues. The germline CDR1 and CDR2 sequences are MGHDK and SYGVNS. CDR3 protein: CASSDTGRTEAFF. CDR3 in DNA: TGTGCCAGCAGTGATACAGGGAGAACTGAAGCTTTCTTT.

This chain links TRBV21-1 with TRBJ2-5; no DNA check was done on the table's D call, TRBD1. TRBV21-1 is tagged as a pseudogene. The CDR3 extends over 16 amino acids. CDR3 DNA sequence: TGTGCCAGCAGCAGACCTCGGACAGGGCTACAAGAGACCCAGTACTTC. Its protein is CASSRPRTGLQETQYF.

In regard to this clone: Other DNA sequences in this sample translate to the same CDR3. The chain carries TRBV19 and TRBJ1-1, with 7 positions matching TRBD1. CDR1 is LNHDA, CDR2 SQIVND, per germline (reference sequence). The J segment lost 3 bases and the V segment lost 6 bases, leaving 4 bases of the junction unmatched. The CDR3 contains 13 residues. CDR3 sequence (DNA): TGTGCCAGTAGCTCTACAGGGGACACTGAAGCTTTCTTT. Residues: CASSSTGDTEAFF.